These 30 T cell receptor beta chains share one sample of origin, sequenced in a study of T-cell memory formation after mild COVID-19. Via MiXCR, TCRdb re-called the 5' RACE reads, giving one row per CDR3 protein. The sample lists around 200,000 distinct CDR3 sequences; roughly 18% were seen once. Sequenced input: PBMCs or a T cell subset sorted from them (not recorded which). These receptors were taken from a man younger than 35 who had mild COVID-19 (a few samples of this study predate the infection). Cell type and time point are not known.

This clonotype was seen ten or more times. The chain recombines TRBV7-2 with TRBJ2-3; D is uncertain. The CDR3 has 16 residues. V was pared by 3 bases and J by 5 bases, with 18 bases between. Germline V gene lookup returns CDR1 SGHTA and CDR2 FQGNSA. In DNA form, the CDR3 reads TGTGCCAGCAGCTTCTCCCCGAGCGCGTCAGGAGATACGCAGTATTTT. Translation: CASSFSPSASGDTQYF.

Here the CDR3 DNA reads TGCGCCAGCAGCTTACATACCGGGACAGCCACCTACGAGCAGTACTTC. Translation gives CASSLHTGTATYEQYF. J is TRBJ2-7 and V is TRBV5-1; 7 nucleotides agree with TRBD1. Losses at the gene ends were 2 bases for V and 2 bases for J; bases not matched to a gene: 10. The CDR3 runs to 16 residues. From germline, CDR1 is SGHRS and CDR2 YFSETQ.

The chain employs TRBV12-3 or TRBV12-4 and TRBJ1-2, with D perhaps TRBD1 (5 bases). The CDR3 runs 14 residues. The germline V and J ends were trimmed by 0 bases and 14 bases, with 19 bases remaining between them. The DNA of the CDR3 is TGTGCCAGCAGTTTAGCGCCTGGTCGTGGGGACGGAACCTTC. Residues: CASSLAPGRGDGTF.

This clonotype has only a few counts. This rearrangement joins TRBV7-2 to TRBJ1-3; D not resolved. The CDR3 is made up of 15 amino acids. Germline V gene lookup returns CDR1 SGHTA and CDR2 FQGNSA. V shed 1 base and J shed 3 bases, with 10 bases lying between them. The CDR3 coding sequence is TGTGCCAGCAGCTTAGTTGGTGGTATTGGAAACACCATATATTTT. Translating gives CASSLVGGIGNTIYF.

The gene calls are TRBV5-4 and TRBJ2-3, with 8 positions matching TRBD2. V was pared by 6 bases and J by 3 bases, with 12 bases of the junction left unmatched. CDR3 size: 16 residues. The germline CDR1 and CDR2 sequences are SGHNT and YYREEE (reference sequence). The CDR3 DNA reads TGTGCCAGCACCCACGGGGGGGTAGCGGGGACAGATACGCAGTATTTT. Translating gives CASTHGGVAGTDTQYF. Drawing the rest from reference TRBV5-4 and TRBJ2-3, the complete variable domain is ETGVTQSPTHLIKTRGQQVTLRCSSQSGHNTVSWYQQALGQGPQFIFQYYREEENGRGNFPPRFSGLQFPNYSSELNVNALELDDSALYLCASTHGGVAGTDTQYFGPGTRLTVL.

The chain is built from TRBV7-9 and TRBJ1-2; D unresolved. Germline loops: CDR1 SEHNR, CDR2 FQNEAQ (reference sequence). The CDR3 spans 14 residues. Trimming took off 1 base at V and 7 bases at J, with 13 bases between the two ends. The CDR3 sequence: CASSLEMRETGYTF. The DNA of the CDR3 is TGTGCCAGCAGCTTAGAGATGCGGGAAACTGGCTACACCTTC.

This sequence joins TRBV20-1 and TRBJ1-1; the D is unclear. Per germline, CDR1 DFQATT and CDR2 SNEGSKA (reference sequence). Trimming cost V 0 bases and J 1 base, with 9 bases left between them. This CDR3 has 14 residues. This chain's CDR3 is CSARDRRGNTEAFF. CDR3 in DNA: TGCAGTGCTAGAGATCGACGGGGGAACACTGAAGCTTTCTTT.

V is TRBV7-9 and J is TRBJ1-5; no clear D gene. The germline V gene encodes CDR1 SEHNR and CDR2 FQNEAQ (reference sequence). The CDR3 is made up of 15 amino acids. V was cut by 5 bases and J by 6 bases, with 17 bases left in between. The DNA of the CDR3 is TGTGCCAGCAGCCGGACCGCCACGGACGGTCAGCCCCAGCATTTT. Its translation: CASSRTATDGQPQHF.

Notes on this clonotype: At one end the junction does not follow the germline gene, possibly because of a read error. The rearrangement uses TRBV6-1 and TRBJ1-4; 7 bases align to TRBD1. The length of the CDR3 is 14 residues. Germline V gene sequence: CDR1 MNHNS, CDR2 SASEGT. CDR3 loop: CASSEDRANEKLFF. The CDR3 nucleotides are TGTGCCAGCAGCGAAGACAGGGCGAATGAAAAACTGTTTTTT.

The genes are TRBV27 and TRBJ1-4; D perhaps matches TRBD1 (6 bases). The CDR3 is 15 amino acids. Per germline, CDR1 MNHEY and CDR2 SMNVEV (reference sequence). The germline V and J ends were trimmed by 5 bases and 1 base, with 11 bases remaining between them. CDR3 residues: CASSDRGGTNEKLFF. CDR3 DNA: TGTGCCAGCAGTGATAGGGGGGGAACTAATGAAAAACTGTTTTTT.

The table lists this clonotype with a few counts. This chain joins TRBV18 and TRBJ2-3, with D uncertain. The CDR3 sequence is 14 residues long. The germline V gene encodes CDR1 KGHSH and CDR2 LQKENI. Trimming stripped 0 bases from V and 5 bases from J, with 9 bases between. CDR3 region: CASSPPGIVDTQYF. In nucleotides, the CDR3 is TGTGCCAGCTCACCACCGGGAATCGTAGATACGCAGTATTTT.

The chain links TRBV7-8 to TRBJ1-3; D not certain. This CDR3 has 16 amino acids. The V end was cut by 4 bases, the J end by 0 bases, with 13 bases between. Germline V lookup: CDR1 SGHVS, CDR2 FQNEAQ. Written as DNA, the CDR3 is TGTGCCAGCAGCTCTCAGTACCACTCCTCTGGAAACACCATATATTTT. Protein: CASSSQYHSSGNTIYF.

The CDR3 region has the DNA TGTGCCAGCAGCCAAGTCTATGCGGGGGCCCCTCAGACCCAGTACTTC. It translates to CASSQVYAGAPQTQYF. The chain is built from TRBV4-2 and TRBJ2-5; D is perhaps TRBD2 (7 bases). The CDR3 length is 16 residues. Trimming shortened V by 1 base and J by 6 bases, and 18 bases separated the two germline ends. Germline V gene data show CDR1 as LGHNA and CDR2 as YNFKEQ.

This clonotype was seen a handful of times. CDR3 amino acids: CATGGYTDTQYF. In nucleotides, the CDR3 is TGTGCCACGGGTGGTTACACAGATACGCAGTATTTT. V gene TRBV2 combines with J gene TRBJ2-3; D remains ambiguous. The germline V and J ends were trimmed by 10 bases and 2 bases, with 10 bases remaining between them. The CDR3 consists of 12 residues. The V gene's germline CDR1 is SNHLY and CDR2 FYNNEI.

There are many counts of this clonotype. The rearrangement joins TRBV29-1 to TRBJ2-7; D not resolved. The CDR3 loop spans 11 amino acids. V lost 5 bases and J lost 7, with 12 bases in between. CDR1 and CDR2 from the germline V gene are SQVTM and ANQGSEA. The CDR3 loop reads CSVSNVGEQYV. The DNA of the CDR3 is TGCAGCGTTTCGAATGTGGGGGAGCAGTACGTC.

The table lists this clonotype with a few counts. The chain couples TRBV20-1 to TRBJ2-3; TRBD2 agrees at 14 bases. With V trimmed by 3 bases and J by 6 bases, 11 bases remained unmatched. From germline, CDR1 is DFQATT and CDR2 SNEGSKA (reference sequence). This CDR3 contains 17 residues. CDR3 nucleotide sequence: TGCAGTGCTAGTCCCCTGCTGACTAGCGGGGGGGTCGATACGCAGTATTTT. This encodes CSASPLLTSGGVDTQYF.

This chain connects TRBV11-3 to TRBJ1-2; 7 bases align to TRBD1. The germline CDR1 and CDR2 sequences are SGHNT and YENEEA. The trim removed 5 bases at V and 4 bases at J, leaving 10 bases unmatched. The CDR3 runs to 15 residues. This chain's CDR3 is CASSPGTGASYGYTF. CDR3 sequence (DNA): TGTGCCAGCAGCCCAGGTACAGGGGCCAGCTATGGCTACACCTTC. The whole variable domain, remainder taken from reference TRBV11-3 and TRBJ1-2, is EAGVVQSPRYKIIEKKQPVAFWCNPISGHNTLYWYLQNLGQGPELLIRYENEEAVDDSQLPKDRFSAERLKGVDSTLKIQPAELGDSAVYLCASSPGTGASYGYTFGSGTRLTVV.

V is TRBV9 and J is TRBJ2-7; D call uncertain. Germline V lookup: CDR1 SGDLS, CDR2 YYNGEE. V gave up 0 bases and J gave up 1 base, with 5 bases separating them. CDR3 length: 13 residues. As DNA, the CDR3 is TGTGCCAGCAGCGTAGGGCAATCCTACGAGCAGTACTTC. It specifies CASSVGQSYEQYF.

This chain uses TRBV20-1 with TRBJ2-3, with TRBD2 matching 8 bases. This CDR3 contains 16 residues. With 3 bases clipped from V and 3 bases from J, the junction kept 11 bases outside the gene matches. In germline, CDR1 is DFQATT, CDR2 SNEGSKA (reference sequence). The CDR3 sequence is CSASPIRGGSTDTQYF. In nucleotides, the CDR3 is TGCAGTGCTAGTCCTATCCGGGGGGGGAGTACAGATACGCAGTATTTT.

The chain has TRBV3-1 and TRBJ1-5; no firm D call. The CDR3 extends over 12 amino acids. Deletions cut 4 bases from V and 5 bases from J, with 6 bases between. Germline V gene data show CDR1 as LGHDT and CDR2 as YNNKEL (reference sequence). Here the CDR3 reads CASSLTDQPQHF. The CDR3 nucleotides read TGTGCCAGCAGCCTAACGGATCAGCCCCAGCATTTT.

This clonotype was picked up a small number of times. V is TRBV20-1 and J is TRBJ1-5; D unclear. Trimming took off 2 bases at V and 4 bases at J, with 12 bases between the two ends. Germline V lookup: CDR1 DFQATT, CDR2 SNEGSKA (reference sequence). This CDR3 has 14 residues. The CDR3: CSARHSGGNQPQHF. The CDR3 DNA reads TGCAGTGCTAGACACTCCGGAGGGAATCAGCCCCAGCATTTT.

This clonotype has more than one count but fewer than ten. This chain connects TRBV7-2 to TRBJ1-5; D call uncertain. The CDR3 has 13 residues. With 4 bases removed from V and 7 bases from J, the gap between germline ends came to 11 bases. CDR1 and CDR2 (germline): SGHTA, FQGNSA. The CDR3 loop is CASSSLAGQPQHF. The CDR3 coding sequence is TGTGCCAGCAGCTCCCTAGCCGGACAGCCCCAGCATTTT.

The V call is TRBV5-1, the J call TRBJ2-1; D may be TRBD1 or TRBD2 (5 bases each). V was clipped by 1 base and J by 7 bases, with 9 bases between them. The CDR3 is 13 residues long. The germline gives CDR1 SGHRS, CDR2 YFSETQ. The CDR3 reads CASSLRGENEQFF. CDR3 DNA: TGCGCCAGCAGCTTGAGAGGGGAGAATGAGCAGTTCTTC.

Only a few counts were recorded for this clonotype. The chain uses TRBV4-3 and TRBJ2-7; TRBD2 aligns across 10 bases. The V and J ends lost 0 bases and 7 bases, in that order; junction bases with no gene match: 3. CDR3 length: 14 residues. Germline V lookup: CDR1 LGHNA, CDR2 YSLEER. The CDR3 coding sequence is TGCGCCAGCAGCCAAGAGGGACTAGCGTCTGAGCAGTACGTC. As protein: CASSQEGLASEQYV.

This clonotype came up a few times. The J gene is TRBJ2-3, the V gene TRBV5-1, with TRBD2 matching 8 bases. The CDR3 totals 14 residues. The trim removed 4 bases at V and 9 bases at J, leaving 10 bases unmatched. CDR1 is SGHRS and CDR2 is YFSETQ in the germline V gene. CDR3 amino acids: CASSRAGGDVTQYF. The CDR3 bases are TGCGCCAGCAGCCGCGCCGGGGGGGACGTGACGCAGTATTTT.

This clonotype was seen a handful of times. The chain links TRBV27 to TRBJ2-7; 7 bases align to TRBD2. The CDR3 has 15 amino acids. The V and J ends lost 4 bases and 1 base, in that order; junction bases with no gene match: 7. The germline CDR1 and CDR2 sequences are MNHEY and SMNVEV (reference sequence). CDR3 coding DNA: TGTGCCAGCAGTTCCGTGGGAGCGGGGTCCTACGAGCAGTACGTC. It specifies CASSSVGAGSYEQYV.

This clonotype was detected only a few times. The rearrangement links TRBV4-2 to TRBJ2-3, with TRBD1 identical over 11 bases. The CDR3 has 18 amino acids. Trimming cost V 0 bases and J 5 bases; bases outside gene matches: 10. Germline V gene data show CDR1 as LGHNA and CDR2 as YNFKEQ. The CDR3 bases are TGTGCCAGCAGCCAAGATCGCCCGGACAGGGGGCTGGGAGATACGCAGTATTTT. Translated, it gives CASSQDRPDRGLGDTQYF.

The CDR3, as DNA: TGTGCCATCAGTGAGTCGATGGGTGCGCGGGGCGTGACAGATACGCAGTATTTT. It translates to CAISESMGARGVTDTQYF. The V and J genes are TRBV10-3 and TRBJ2-3; D is possibly TRBD2 (6 bases). V shed 0 bases and J shed 3 bases, with 19 bases lying between them. The CDR3 consists of 18 residues. CDR1 ENHRY and CDR2 SYGVKD come from the germline V gene.

The rearrangement links TRBV7-2 to TRBJ2-1; D is possibly TRBD1 or TRBD2 (6 bases each). The CDR3 is 14 residues long. Trimming shortened V by 2 bases and J by 7 bases, and 12 bases separated the two germline ends. CDR1 is SGHTA, CDR2 FQGNSA, per germline. The CDR3 sequence: CASSLTGGNNEQFF. For the CDR3, the DNA is TGTGCCAGCAGCTTAACCGGGGGCAATAATGAGCAGTTCTTC.

This clonotype appeared a few times. The gene calls are TRBV7-2 and TRBJ1-4, with TRBD1 matching 8 bases. Germline-derived CDR1 and CDR2 are SGHTA and FQGNSA. The V and J ends lost 5 bases and 10 bases, in that order; junction bases with no gene match: 9. The length of the CDR3 is 14 residues. CDR3 in DNA: TGTGCCAGCAGCGGCGGACAGGGCGCCGCAAAACTGTTTTTT. Protein product: CASSGGQGAAKLFF.